This TCR beta chain derives from a study of cytomegalovirus exposure and HLA in healthy donors. PCR amplification relied on 60 Vbeta primers (plus 13 Jbeta primers). This table comes from immunoSEQ multiplex PCR, and its TCRdb copy is limited to in-frame clones, with some not included. The sample carries approximately 170,000 clones, over 65% recorded once. Study results and limitations: HLA alleles were associated with 16,951 TCR beta sequences in a later analysis at 0.05 false discovery rate. The Asian-associated ancestry cluster reportedly had fewer N-insertions than the 666-donor mean in a later analysis. In vitro data verified a few CMV-associated chains as specific for CMV antigens. Other equally common chains were less clonally expanded than HLA-associated TCR beta chains, a later analysis showed.

Note on this clone: Its antigen is not known.

Germline V gene sequence: CDR1 WSHSY, CDR2 SAAADI. This CDR3 has 14 amino acids. The germline V and J ends were trimmed by 6 bases and 0 bases, with 10 bases remaining between them. The chain links TRBV10-2 to TRBJ2-3; the D gene is possibly TRBD2 (6 bases). This TCR came from a woman in her forties in good health and CMV-seropositive. Sample: PBMCs. The DNA of the CDR3 is TGCGCCAGCAGGGTGGGACTGAGCACAGATACGCAGTATTTT. It yields the protein CASRVGLSTDTQYF.